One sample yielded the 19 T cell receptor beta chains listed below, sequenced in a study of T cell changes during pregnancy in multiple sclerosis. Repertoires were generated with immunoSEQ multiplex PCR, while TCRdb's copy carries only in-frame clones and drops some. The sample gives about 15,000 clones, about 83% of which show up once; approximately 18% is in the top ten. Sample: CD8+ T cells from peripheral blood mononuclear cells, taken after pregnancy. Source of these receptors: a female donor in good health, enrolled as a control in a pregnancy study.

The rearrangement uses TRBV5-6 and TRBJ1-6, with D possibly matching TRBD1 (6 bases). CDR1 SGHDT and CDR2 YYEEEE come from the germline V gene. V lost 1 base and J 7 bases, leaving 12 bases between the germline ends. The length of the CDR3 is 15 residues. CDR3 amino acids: CASSLYQGKNSPLHF. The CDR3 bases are TGTGCCAGCAGCTTGTATCAGGGGAAAAATTCACCCCTCCACTTT.

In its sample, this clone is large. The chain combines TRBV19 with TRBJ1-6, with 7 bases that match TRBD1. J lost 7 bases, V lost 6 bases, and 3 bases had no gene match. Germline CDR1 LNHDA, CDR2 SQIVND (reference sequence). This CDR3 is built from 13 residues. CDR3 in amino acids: CASSDRVNSPLHF. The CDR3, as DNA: TGTGCCAGTAGCGACAGGGTGAATTCACCCCTCCACTTT.

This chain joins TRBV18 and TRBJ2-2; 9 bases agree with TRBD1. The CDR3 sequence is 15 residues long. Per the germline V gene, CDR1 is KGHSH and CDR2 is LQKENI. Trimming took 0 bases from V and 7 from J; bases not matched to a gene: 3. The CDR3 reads CASSPPDRGSGELFF. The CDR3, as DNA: TGTGCCAGCTCACCACCGGACAGGGGCAGCGGGGAGCTGTTTTTT. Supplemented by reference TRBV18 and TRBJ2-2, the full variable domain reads NAGVMQNPRHLVRRRGQEARLRCSPMKGHSHVYWYRQLPEEGLKFMVYLQKENIIDESGMPKERFSAEFPKEGPSILRIQQVVRGDSAAYFCASSPPDRGSGELFFGEGSRLTVL.

The CDR3 is CASRMEGGVEQYF. DNA of the CDR3: TGTGCCAGCAGGATGGAGGGGGGGGTCGAGCAGTACTTC. The chain carries TRBV5-5 and TRBJ2-7; a possible D gene is TRBD2 (7 bases). From germline, CDR1 is SGHKS and CDR2 YYEKEE (reference sequence). V lost 5 bases, J lost 6 bases, and 15 bases lay in between. The length of the CDR3 is 13 residues. The full variable domain, rest sourced from reference TRBV5-5 and TRBJ2-7, is DAGVTQSPTHLIKTRGQQVTLRCSPISGHKSVSWYQQVLGQGPQFIFQYYEKEERGRGNFPDRFSARQFPNYSSELNVNALLLGDSALYLCASRMEGGVEQYFGPGTRLTVT.

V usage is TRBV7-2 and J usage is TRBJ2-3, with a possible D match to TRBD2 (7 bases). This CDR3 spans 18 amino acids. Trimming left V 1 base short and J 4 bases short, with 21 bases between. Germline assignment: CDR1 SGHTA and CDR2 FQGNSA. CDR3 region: CASSLGGGGGIGADTQYF. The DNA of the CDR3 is TGTGCCAGCAGCTTAGGGGGGGGAGGGGGGATAGGGGCAGATACGCAGTATTTT.

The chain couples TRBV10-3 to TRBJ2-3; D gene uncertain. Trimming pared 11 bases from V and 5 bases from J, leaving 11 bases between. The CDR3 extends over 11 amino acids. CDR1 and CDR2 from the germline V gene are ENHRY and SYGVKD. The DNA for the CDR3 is TGTGCCTCGTTGGGCTTAGATACGCAGTATTTT. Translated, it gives CASLGLDTQYF.

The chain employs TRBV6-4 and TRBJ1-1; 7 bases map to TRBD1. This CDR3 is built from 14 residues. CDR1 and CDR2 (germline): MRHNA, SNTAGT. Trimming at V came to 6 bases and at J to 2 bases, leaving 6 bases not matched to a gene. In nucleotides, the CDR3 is TGTGCCAGCAGCCCCGGGACAGACAACACTGAAGCTTTCTTT. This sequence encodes CASSPGTDNTEAFF.

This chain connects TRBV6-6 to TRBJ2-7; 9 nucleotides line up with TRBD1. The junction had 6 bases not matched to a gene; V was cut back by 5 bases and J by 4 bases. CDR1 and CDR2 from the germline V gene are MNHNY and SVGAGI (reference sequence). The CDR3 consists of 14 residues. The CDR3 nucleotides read TGTGCCAGCAGTCGGGACAGGGCTGGTTACGAGCAGTACTTC. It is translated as CASSRDRAGYEQYF.

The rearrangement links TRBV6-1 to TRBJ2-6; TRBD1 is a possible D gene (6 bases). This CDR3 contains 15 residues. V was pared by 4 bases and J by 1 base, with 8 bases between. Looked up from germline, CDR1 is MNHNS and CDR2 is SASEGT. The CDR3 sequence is CASSGQASGANVLTF. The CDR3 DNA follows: TGTGCCAGCAGTGGACAGGCTTCTGGGGCCAACGTCCTGACTTTC.

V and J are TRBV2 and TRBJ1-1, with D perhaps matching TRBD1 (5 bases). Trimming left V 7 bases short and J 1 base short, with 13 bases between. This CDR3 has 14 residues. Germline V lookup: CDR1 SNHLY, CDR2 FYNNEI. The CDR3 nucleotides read TGTGCCAGCATAAGCCCCGGGGGGAACACTGAAGCTTTCTTT. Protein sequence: CASISPGGNTEAFF.

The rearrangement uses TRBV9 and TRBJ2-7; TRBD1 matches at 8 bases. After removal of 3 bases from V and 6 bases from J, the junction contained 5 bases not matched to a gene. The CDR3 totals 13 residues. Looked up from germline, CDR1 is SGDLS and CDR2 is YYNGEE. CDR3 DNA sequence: TGTGCCAGCAGCGCAGGGGGCCGGGGCGAGCAGTACTTC. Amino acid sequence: CASSAGGRGEQYF.

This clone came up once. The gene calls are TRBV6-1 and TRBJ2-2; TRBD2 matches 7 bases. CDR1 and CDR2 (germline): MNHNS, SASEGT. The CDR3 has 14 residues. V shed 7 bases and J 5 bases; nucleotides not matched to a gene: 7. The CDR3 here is CASTAGVDTGELFF. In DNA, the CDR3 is TGTGCCAGCACGGCGGGAGTCGATACCGGGGAGCTGTTTTTT.

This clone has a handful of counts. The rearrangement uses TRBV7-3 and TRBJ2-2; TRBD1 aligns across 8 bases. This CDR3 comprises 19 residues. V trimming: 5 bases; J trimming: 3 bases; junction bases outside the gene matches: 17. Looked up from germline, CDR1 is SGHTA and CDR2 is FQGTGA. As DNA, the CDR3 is TGTGCCAGCAGCCCTGGCCCAGGGGGCTTCCATCCCTACACCGGGGAGCTGTTTTTT. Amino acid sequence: CASSPGPGGFHPYTGELFF.

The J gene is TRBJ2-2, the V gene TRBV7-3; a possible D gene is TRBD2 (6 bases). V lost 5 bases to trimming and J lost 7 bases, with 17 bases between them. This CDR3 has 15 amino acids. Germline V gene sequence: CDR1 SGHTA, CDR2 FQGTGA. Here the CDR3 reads CASSLVSGGNGELFF. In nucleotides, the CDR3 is TGTGCCAGCAGCCTGGTTTCAGGCGGGAACGGGGAGCTGTTTTTT.

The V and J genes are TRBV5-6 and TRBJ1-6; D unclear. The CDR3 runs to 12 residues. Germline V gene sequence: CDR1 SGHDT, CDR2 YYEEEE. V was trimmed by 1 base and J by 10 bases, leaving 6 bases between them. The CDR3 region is CASSLTGSPLHF. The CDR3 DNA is TGTGCCAGCAGCTTGACGGGATCACCCCTCCACTTT.

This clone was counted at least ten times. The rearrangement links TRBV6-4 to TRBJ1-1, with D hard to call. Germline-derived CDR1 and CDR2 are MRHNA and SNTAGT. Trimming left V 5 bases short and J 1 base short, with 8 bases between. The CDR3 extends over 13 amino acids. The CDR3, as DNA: TGTGCCAGCAGTCCTACAGCGAACACTGAAGCTTTCTTT. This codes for CASSPTANTEAFF.

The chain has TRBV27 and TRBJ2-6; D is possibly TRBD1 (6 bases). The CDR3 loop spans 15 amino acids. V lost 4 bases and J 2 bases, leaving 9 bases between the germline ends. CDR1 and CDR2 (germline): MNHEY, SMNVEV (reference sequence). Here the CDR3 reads CASSSRTAGANVLTF. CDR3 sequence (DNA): TGTGCCAGCAGTTCCAGGACAGCTGGGGCCAACGTCCTGACTTTC.

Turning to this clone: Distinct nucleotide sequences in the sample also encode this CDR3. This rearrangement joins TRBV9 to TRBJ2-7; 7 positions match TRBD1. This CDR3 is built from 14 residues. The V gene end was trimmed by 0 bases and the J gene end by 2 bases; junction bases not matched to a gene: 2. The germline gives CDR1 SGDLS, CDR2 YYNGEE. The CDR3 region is CASSVGDRAYEQYF. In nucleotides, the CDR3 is TGTGCCAGCAGCGTAGGGGACAGAGCCTACGAGCAGTACTTC.

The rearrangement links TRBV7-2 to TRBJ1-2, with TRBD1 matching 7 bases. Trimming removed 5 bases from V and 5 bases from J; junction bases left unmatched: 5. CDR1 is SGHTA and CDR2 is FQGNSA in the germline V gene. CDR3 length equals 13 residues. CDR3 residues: CASSETGSYGYTF. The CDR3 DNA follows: TGTGCCAGCAGCGAGACAGGGAGTTATGGCTACACCTTC. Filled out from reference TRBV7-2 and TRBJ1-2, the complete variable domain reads GAGVSQSPSNKVTEKGKDVELRCDPISGHTALYWYRQSLGQGLEFLIYFQGNSAPDKSGLPSDRFSAERTGGSVSTLTIQRTQQEDSAVYLCASSETGSYGYTFGSGTRLTVV.